The 10 T cell receptor beta chains below all came from one sample that was sequenced in a study of blood T cells in healthy people across ages (dated by TCRdb to the mid-2010s). Library preparation used 5' RACE. Sequencing took place on an Illumina HiSeq 2500. A second PCR of roughly 6 to 11 cycles was run with a J-beta primer mix and a sample-barcoded 5' primer. TCRdb reworked the public reads: Q25 trimming with fastp, MiXCR clone assembly, productive beta chains retained. Each CDR3 protein gets just one entry, which takes the most common genes and DNA from the rows behind it. The sample has some 1.4 million distinct CDR3 sequences on record, 42% of them singletons. Together, the top ten hold approximately 7.9% of the sample. Sequencing was done on a sample of blood. The receptor source for this set is a woman under 30 in good health.

The V gene is TRBV3-1, the J gene TRBJ2-2; D perhaps matches TRBD2 (5 bases). The V gene lost 8 bases and the J gene lost 4 bases, with 11 bases spanning the gap. Per germline, CDR1 LGHDT and CDR2 YNNKEL (reference sequence). The CDR3 extends over 13 amino acids. In nucleotides, the CDR3 is TGTGCCAGCCGACCAGCGGTCACCGGGGAGCTGTTTTTT. Translation: CASRPAVTGELFF.

V and J are TRBV27 and TRBJ2-1; D call uncertain. The CDR3 length is 15 residues. Germline V gives CDR1 MNHEY, CDR2 SMNVEV (reference sequence). V lost 5 bases and J 0 bases, leaving 11 bases between the germline ends. The CDR3 here is CASSPPPVSYNEQFF. The DNA of the CDR3 is TGTGCCAGCAGTCCCCCCCCGGTCTCCTACAATGAGCAGTTCTTC.

The sample holds a few counts of this clonotype. CDR3 coding DNA: TGCGCCAGCAGTGAGTCGGTACTTATGTCCGGGCGGGAGGGTTTCCACGAGCAGTACTTC. Translating it yields CASSESVLMSGREGFHEQYF. The rearrangement uses TRBV10-2 and TRBJ2-5; the match to TRBD2 covers 9 bases. The DNA end is a closer match to TRBJ2-7, so the J assignment may be wrong. Germline-derived CDR1 and CDR2 are WSHSY and SAAADI. The CDR3 extends over 20 amino acids.

V and J are TRBV27 and TRBJ2-3; no clear D gene. The germline gives CDR1 MNHEY, CDR2 SMNVEV (reference sequence). Trimming removed 6 bases at V and 2 bases at J, with 12 bases between. CDR3 length: 14 residues. The CDR3 region has the DNA TGTGCCAGCAGCCCGGTGGGGTTCACAGATACGCAGTATTTT. Translation gives CASSPVGFTDTQYF.

V gene TRBV4-1 combines with J gene TRBJ1-2; 8 positions match TRBD1. The CDR3 runs to 14 residues. V trimming: 2 bases; J trimming: 6 bases; junction bases outside the gene matches: 5. Germline CDR1 reads MGHRA; CDR2 reads YSYEKL. Written as DNA, the CDR3 is TGCGCCAGCAGCCAATTAAGACAGGGGAATGGCTACACCTTC. Its translation: CASSQLRQGNGYTF.

The CDR3 loop reads CSAWGLYGYTF. In DNA form, the CDR3 reads TGCAGTGCATGGGGTTTGTATGGCTACACCTTC. The V call is TRBV20-1, the J call TRBJ1-2; D not certain. Germline CDR1 and CDR2: DFQATT and SNEGSKA (reference sequence). The CDR3 sequence is 11 residues long. Trimming shortened V by 6 bases and J by 5 bases, and 10 bases separated the two germline ends.

The genes are TRBV9 and TRBJ2-7; D gene uncertain. The germline V gene encodes CDR1 SGDLS and CDR2 YYNGEE. This CDR3 has 14 amino acids. V gave up 0 bases and J gave up 2 bases, with 9 bases separating them. The CDR3 region has the DNA TGTGCCAGCAGCGTAGCTCCGGGCCCCTACGAGCAGTACTTC. Its protein product is CASSVAPGPYEQYF.

The chain has TRBV3-1 and TRBJ2-7; the match to TRBD2 covers 8 bases. Germline values: CDR1 LGHDT, CDR2 YNNKEL (reference sequence). The CDR3 sequence is 16 residues long. Trimming removed 1 base from V and 2 bases from J; junction bases left unmatched: 7. The CDR3 loop reads CASSQGRGGIPYEQYF. CDR3 sequence (DNA): TGTGCCAGCAGCCAAGGCCGGGGGGGGATCCCCTACGAGCAGTACTTC.

This clonotype was observed a few times. The chain joins TRBV14 to TRBJ1-4, with D tentatively TRBD1 (6 bases). Germline-derived CDR1 and CDR2 are SGHDN and FVKESK. The CDR3 covers 15 residues. Deletions cut 4 bases from V and 8 bases from J, with 17 bases between. CDR3 nucleotides: TGTGCCAGCAGCCTCAACGGGGGGGCCGGAGAAAAACTGTTTTTT. Its protein product is CASSLNGGAGEKLFF.

As for this clonotype: This may arise from a read error, as a much more abundant clone is one base away. This chain joins TRBV10-3 and TRBJ2-1; 8 bases map to TRBD1. The J call may be incorrect, as the DNA end agrees better with TRBJ2-7. Germline V gene lookup returns CDR1 ENHRY and CDR2 SYGVKD. This CDR3 region has 14 residues. The CDR3 loop is CAITPTGAYNEQYF. CDR3 coding DNA: TGTGCCATCACGCCGACAGGGGCCTACAATGAGCAGTACTTC.